This T cell receptor (delta chain) comes out of a study of γδ T cells in repeated Plasmodium falciparum infection. Both TRG and TRD chains were sequenced from each sorted sample. TCRdb redid the clone calls on the multiplex PCR reads with CATT. This sample has 50,000 or so delta-chain clones; 1.6% occur once, and the top ten carry 8.6%. This clone occurred a few times. The mismatch at residue 15 between this DNA's translation and the TCRdb protein of a much larger clone likely reflects a read error; the protein shown is translated from the DNA. Sequencing used gamma-delta T cells from blood. The clonotype was recovered from a pool of human donors (malaria-infected and uninfected, not separated).

The chain's CDR3 is CAFGYRSGGYVDKLTF. The CDR3 nucleotides read TGTGCCTTTGGTTACCGGTCTGGGGGATACGTCGATAAACTCACCTTT. V gene assignment gives TRDV3, but the J gene was left uncalled; the table's D call, TRDD3, was not checked against the DNA. CDR3 length: 16 residues. Per the germline V gene, CDR1 is TVYSNPD and CDR2 is GDNSRS (reference sequence).